This T cell receptor beta chain was recorded in a study of Graves' ophthalmopathy and Graves' hyperthyroidism. Whole-study findings and limits: Most thyroid-expanded clonotypes exceeding 0.001 frequency were also found in blood.

The TCR beta CDR3 regions underwent amplification from RNA transcripts. The first round was an RT-PCR with HTBI primers, and the second round was a multiplex PCR. TCRdb re-analysed the multiplex PCR reads in MiXCR, keeping a single row per CDR3 protein. This table holds a few hundred thousand distinct CDR3 sequences, 35% to 45% found once. Trimming took off 1 base at V and 8 bases at J, with 12 bases between the two ends. The CDR3 length is 15 residues. Germline lookup yields CDR1 SEHNR and CDR2 FQNEAQ (reference sequence). On this clonotype: Its cognate antigen is unknown.

Material for sequencing was peripheral blood or thyroid tissue (not recorded which). The TCR was taken from an adult man with Graves' hyperthyroidism. The chain couples TRBV7-9 to TRBJ1-6; D is unclear. CDR3: CASSLGVERDSPLHF. CDR3 coding DNA: TGTGCCAGCAGCTTAGGGGTGGAGAGGGATTCACCCCTCCACTTT.